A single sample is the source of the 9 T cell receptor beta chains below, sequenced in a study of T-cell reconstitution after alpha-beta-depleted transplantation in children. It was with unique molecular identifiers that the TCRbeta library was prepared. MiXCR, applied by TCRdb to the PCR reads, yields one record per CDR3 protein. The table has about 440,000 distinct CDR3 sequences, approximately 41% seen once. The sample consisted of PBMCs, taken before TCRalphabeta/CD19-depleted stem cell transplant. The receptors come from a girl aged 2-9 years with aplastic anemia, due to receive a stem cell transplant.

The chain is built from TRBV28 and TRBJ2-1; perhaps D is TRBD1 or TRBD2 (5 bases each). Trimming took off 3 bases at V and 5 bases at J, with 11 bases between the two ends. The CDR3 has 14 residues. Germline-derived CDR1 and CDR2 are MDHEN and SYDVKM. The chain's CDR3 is CASSLRGAHNEQFF. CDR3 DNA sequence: TGTGCCAGCAGTTTGCGAGGGGCCCACAATGAGCAGTTCTTC. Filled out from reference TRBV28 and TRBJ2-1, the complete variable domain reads DVKVTQSSRYLVKRTGEKVFLECVQDMDHENMFWYRQDPGLGLRLIYFSYDVKMKEKGDIPEGYSVSREKKERFSLILESASTNQTSMYLCASSLRGAHNEQFFGPGTRLTVL.

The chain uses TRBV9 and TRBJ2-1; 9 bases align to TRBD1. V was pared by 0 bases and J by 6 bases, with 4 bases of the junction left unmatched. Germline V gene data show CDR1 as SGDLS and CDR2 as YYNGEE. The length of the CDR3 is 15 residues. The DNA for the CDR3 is TGTGCCAGCAGCGTAGCCGGGACAGGGATCAATGAGCAGTTCTTC. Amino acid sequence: CASSVAGTGINEQFF.

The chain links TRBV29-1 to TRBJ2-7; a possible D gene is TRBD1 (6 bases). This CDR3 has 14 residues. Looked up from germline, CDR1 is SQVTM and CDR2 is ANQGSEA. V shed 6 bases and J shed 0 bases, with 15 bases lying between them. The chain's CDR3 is CSVLQGMNSYEQYF. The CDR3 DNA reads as TGCAGCGTCCTACAGGGTATGAACTCCTACGAGCAGTACTTC.

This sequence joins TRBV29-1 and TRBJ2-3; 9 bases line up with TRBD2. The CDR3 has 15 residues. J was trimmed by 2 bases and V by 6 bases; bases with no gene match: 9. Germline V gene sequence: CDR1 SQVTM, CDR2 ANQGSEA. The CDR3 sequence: CSVHTTSGYTDTQYF. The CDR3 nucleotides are TGCAGCGTCCATACGACTAGCGGATACACAGATACGCAGTATTTT.

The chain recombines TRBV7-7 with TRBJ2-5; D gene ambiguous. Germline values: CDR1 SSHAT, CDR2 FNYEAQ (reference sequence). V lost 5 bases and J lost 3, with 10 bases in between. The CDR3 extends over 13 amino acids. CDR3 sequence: CASSLRPKETQYF. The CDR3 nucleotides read TGTGCCAGCAGCCTTCGGCCCAAAGAGACCCAGTACTTC.

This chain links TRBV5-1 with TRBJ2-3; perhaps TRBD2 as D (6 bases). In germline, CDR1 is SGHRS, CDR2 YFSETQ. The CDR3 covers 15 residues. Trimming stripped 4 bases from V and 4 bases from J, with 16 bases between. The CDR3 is CASSAAPGGADTQYF. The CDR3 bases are TGCGCCAGCAGCGCGGCGCCCGGAGGGGCAGATACGCAGTATTTT.

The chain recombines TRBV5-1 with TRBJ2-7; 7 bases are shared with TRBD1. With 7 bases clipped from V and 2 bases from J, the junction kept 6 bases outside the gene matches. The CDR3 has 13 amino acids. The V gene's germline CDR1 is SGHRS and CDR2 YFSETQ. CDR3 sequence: CASGSDRAYEQYF. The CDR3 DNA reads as TGCGCCAGCGGATCTGACAGGGCCTACGAGCAGTACTTC.

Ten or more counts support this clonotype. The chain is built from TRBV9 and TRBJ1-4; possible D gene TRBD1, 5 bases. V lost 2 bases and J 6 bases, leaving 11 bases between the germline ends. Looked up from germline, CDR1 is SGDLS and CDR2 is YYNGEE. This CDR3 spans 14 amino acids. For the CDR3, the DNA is TGTGCCAGCAGCGTGGGGCCATGGGATGAAAAACTGTTTTTT. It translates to CASSVGPWDEKLFF.

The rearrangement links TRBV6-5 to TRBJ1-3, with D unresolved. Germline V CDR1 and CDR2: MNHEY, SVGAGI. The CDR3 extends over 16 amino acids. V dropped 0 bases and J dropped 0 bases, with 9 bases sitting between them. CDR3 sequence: CASSYSRGNSGNTIYF. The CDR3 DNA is TGTGCCAGCAGTTACTCGCGAGGGAACTCTGGAAACACCATATATTTT.